This T cell receptor (beta chain) was retrieved from a study of long-term antiretroviral therapy in people with HIV. Concerning this clone: The antigen remains unidentified.

The libraries were made with immunoSEQ v3.0 at survey level. Libraries were prepared by immunoSEQ multiplex PCR; TCRdb keeps only in-frame clonotypes and omits some of them. The table lists 25,000 to 35,000 clones, approximately 90% of them singletons. The V end lost 1 base, the J end lost 8 bases, and 16 bases lay between the germline ends. The V gene's germline CDR1 is SGHRS and CDR2 YFSETQ. This CDR3 region has 15 residues. Whole-study findings and limits: Adherence to ART, viral resistance and therapy changes lacked any data. Upon ART, diversity increased but remained lower than transplant donor controls. Pre-ART clonal expansion yielded clones that dominated the repertoire at all time points.

There were no participants with HIV treated outside the United States. Sequencing used unsorted PBMCs, obtained around 5 years before starting antiretroviral therapy. The TCR originated in a man aged 50 to 59 with HIV. The rearrangement links TRBV5-1 to TRBJ2-1; D call uncertain. This CDR3 reads CASSLSSVISDEQFF. CDR3 nucleotides: TGCGCCAGCAGCTTGTCATCGGTAATAAGCGATGAGCAGTTCTTC.